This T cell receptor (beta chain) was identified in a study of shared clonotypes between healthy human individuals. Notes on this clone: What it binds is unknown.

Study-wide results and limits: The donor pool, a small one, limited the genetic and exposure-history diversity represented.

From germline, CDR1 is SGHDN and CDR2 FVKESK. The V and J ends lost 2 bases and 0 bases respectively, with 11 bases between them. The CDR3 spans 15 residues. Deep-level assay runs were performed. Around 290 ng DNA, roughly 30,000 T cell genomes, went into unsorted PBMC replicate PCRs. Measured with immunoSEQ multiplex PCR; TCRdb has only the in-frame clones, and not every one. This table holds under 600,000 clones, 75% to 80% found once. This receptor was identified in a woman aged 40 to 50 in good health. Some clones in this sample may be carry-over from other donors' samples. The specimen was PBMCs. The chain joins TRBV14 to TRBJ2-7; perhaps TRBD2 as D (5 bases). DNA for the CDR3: TGTGCCAGCAGCCAACGATCGGGAAGCTCCTACGAGCAGTACTTC. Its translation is CASSQRSGSSYEQYF.